A single sample is the source of the 16 T cell receptor beta chains below, sequenced in a study of OX40 agonist ivuxolimab in advanced cancers. Assay: immunoSEQ multiplex PCR; the TCRdb copy retains only in-frame clones and omits some. The data show some 79,000 clones, with roughly 90% seen just once and about 0.45% held by the top ten. Material: CD4+ or CD8+ T cells sorted from blood, obtained in a trial of the OX40 agonist ivuxolimab. Receptor source: an adult with an advanced solid tumor such as melanoma, head and neck, liver or kidney cancer.

The chain has TRBV18 and TRBJ1-1, with D possibly being TRBD1 (6 bases). Trimming took off 5 bases at V and 1 base at J, with 11 bases between the two ends. CDR3 length: 14 residues. From germline, CDR1 is KGHSH and CDR2 LQKENI. The CDR3 loop is CASSGDITNTEAFF. The CDR3 DNA reads TGTGCCAGCTCAGGGGACATAACGAACACTGAAGCTTTCTTT.

The chain couples TRBV20-1 to TRBJ2-1, with D perhaps matching TRBD2 (5 bases). The CDR3 is made up of 11 amino acids. CDR1 is DFQATT and CDR2 is SNEGSKA in the germline V gene (reference sequence). V gave up 4 bases and J gave up 7 bases, with 8 bases separating them. CDR3 protein: CSAKPGNEQFF. CDR3 sequence (DNA): TGCAGTGCTAAACCGGGGAATGAGCAGTTCTTC.

This clone has a single count. J is TRBJ1-2 and V is TRBV5-4; 7 bases are shared with TRBD1. Germline V gene data show CDR1 as SGHNT and CDR2 as YYREEE (reference sequence). The CDR3 sequence is 14 residues long. With V trimmed by 2 bases and J by 5 bases, 6 bases remained unmatched. The CDR3 DNA sequence: TGTGCCAGCAGCTTCCAGGGGGAGGATTATGGCTACACCTTC. Its translation: CASSFQGEDYGYTF.

The table lists this clone with a few counts. The chain joins TRBV11-2 to TRBJ2-1, with 7 bases identical to TRBD2. The germline V gene encodes CDR1 SGHAT and CDR2 FQNNGV. The J segment lost 5 bases and the V segment lost 5 bases, leaving 3 bases of the junction unmatched. The length of the CDR3 is 13 residues. The CDR3 bases are TGTGCCAGCAGCCTGGGACTAAACAATGAGCAGTTCTTC. It encodes CASSLGLNNEQFF. The full variable domain, rest sourced from reference TRBV11-2 and TRBJ2-1, is EAGVAQSPRYKIIEKRQSVAFWCNPISGHATLYWYQQILGQGPKLLIQFQNNGVVDDSQLPKDRFSAERLKGVDSTLKIQPAKLEDSAVYLCASSLGLNNEQFFGPGTRLTVL.

The V call is TRBV10-1, the J call TRBJ2-7; D perhaps matches TRBD2 (5 bases). Germline CDR1 and CDR2: WNHNN and SYGVQD (reference sequence). The CDR3 covers 13 residues. The V and J ends lost 6 bases and 5 bases respectively, with 14 bases between them. The CDR3 sequence is CASSATLGNEQYF. The CDR3, as DNA: TGCGCCAGCAGCGCCACCCTCGGGAACGAGCAGTACTTC.

The rearrangement joins TRBV21-1 to TRBJ2-5. TRBV21-1 is a pseudogene locus. CDR3 length equals 14 residues. The CDR3 region is CASRVGVGWETQYF. The CDR3 DNA reads TGTGCCAGCAGGGTTGGTGTGGGGTGGGAGACCCAGTACTTC.

The chain has TRBV6-6 and TRBJ2-7; no clear D gene. The CDR3 sequence is 14 residues long. Per the germline V gene, CDR1 is MNHNY and CDR2 is SVGAGI (reference sequence). The V end lost 4 bases, the J end lost 1 base, and 11 bases lay between the germline ends. CDR3 sequence (DNA): TGTGCCAGCAGTTTGCCGGGCTCTTCCTACGAGCAGTACTTC. Amino acids: CASSLPGSSYEQYF.

This chain links TRBV5-5 with TRBJ1-5, with TRBD1 identical over 7 bases. Germline V gene sequence: CDR1 SGHKS, CDR2 YYEKEE (reference sequence). This CDR3 has 15 residues. V lost 4 bases to trimming and J lost 4 bases; unmatched junction nucleotides: 8. Here the CDR3 reads CASSNRGEGNQPQHF. In nucleotides, the CDR3 is TGTGCCAGCAGCAACAGGGGTGAGGGGAATCAGCCCCAGCATTTT. Complete variable domain (other parts from reference TRBV5-5 and TRBJ1-5): DAGVTQSPTHLIKTRGQQVTLRCSPISGHKSVSWYQQVLGQGPQFIFQYYEKEERGRGNFPDRFSARQFPNYSSELNVNALLLGDSALYLCASSNRGEGNQPQHFGDGTRLSIL.

J is TRBJ2-7 and V is TRBV7-6, with 9 bases fitting TRBD1. Per germline, CDR1 SGHVS and CDR2 FNYEAQ. This CDR3 is 15 amino acids long. After removal of 5 bases from V and 7 bases from J, the junction contained 12 bases not matched to a gene. The DNA of the CDR3 is TGTGCCAGCAGCCCCTCACAGGGGGCTTTGAGGGAGCAGTACTTC. Protein sequence: CASSPSQGALREQYF.

The V and J genes are TRBV7-6 and TRBJ2-6, with 7 bases matching TRBD1. Germline assignment: CDR1 SGHVS and CDR2 FNYEAQ. The CDR3 sequence is 15 residues long. The trim removed 4 bases at V and 2 bases at J, leaving 2 bases unmatched. DNA for the CDR3: TGTGCCAGCAGCTCAGGACAGGCTGGGGCCAACGTCCTGACTTTC. This encodes CASSSGQAGANVLTF.

The chain couples TRBV7-2 to TRBJ2-7; no firm D call. The germline V gene has CDR1 SGHTA and CDR2 FQGNSA. V was shortened by 5 bases and J by 1 base, with 6 bases between the two germline ends. CDR3 length: 12 amino acids. The DNA of the CDR3 is TGTGCCAGCAGCCACGGGTCCTACGAGCAGTACTTC. Amino acid sequence: CASSHGSYEQYF.

The gene calls are TRBV5-1 and TRBJ2-7; D call uncertain. The V end was cut by 2 bases, the J end by 4 bases, with 4 bases between. The CDR3 loop spans 11 amino acids. Germline loops: CDR1 SGHRS, CDR2 YFSETQ. Written as DNA, the CDR3 is TGCGCCAGCAGCTTTACGTACGAGCAGTACTTC. Its translation: CASSFTYEQYF.

The chain carries TRBV19 and TRBJ2-5, with 14 bases that match TRBD2. This CDR3 contains 16 residues. Germline V gene data show CDR1 as LNHDA and CDR2 as SQIVND (reference sequence). J gave up 2 bases and V 5 bases, and 4 bases lay outside the gene matches. The CDR3 sequence: CASSLGLAGGQETQYF. The CDR3 nucleotides are TGTGCCAGTAGTTTAGGACTAGCGGGGGGACAAGAGACCCAGTACTTC.

V usage is TRBV30 and J usage is TRBJ2-5; perhaps D is TRBD1 or TRBD2 (7 bases each). The CDR3 is 15 amino acids. V lost 4 bases and J 5 bases, leaving 20 bases between the germline ends. CDR1 is GTSNPN and CDR2 is SVGIG in the germline V gene (reference sequence). The CDR3 loop reads CAWIGGGSGKETQYF. The CDR3, as DNA: TGTGCCTGGATAGGGGGCGGGAGCGGGAAGGAGACCCAGTACTTC.

V usage is TRBV2 and J usage is TRBJ1-4; tentatively, D is TRBD1 (5 bases). Trimming took off 7 bases at V and 3 bases at J, with 12 bases between the two ends. Germline loops: CDR1 SNHLY, CDR2 FYNNEI. CDR3 length: 14 residues. In DNA, the CDR3 is TGTGCCAGCAACGAGGGGACTGCTAATGAAAAACTGTTTTTT. Translating it yields CASNEGTANEKLFF.

The chain uses TRBV19 and TRBJ1-4, with no clear D. The length of the CDR3 is 15 residues. The ends were cut back, 4 bases at V and 0 bases at J, with 9 bases in the middle. Looked up from germline, CDR1 is LNHDA and CDR2 is SQIVND (reference sequence). CDR3 loop: CASSRRGSTNEKLFF. For the CDR3, the DNA is TGTGCCAGTAGTAGGCGAGGTTCAACTAATGAAAAACTGTTTTTT.